The TCR beta chain under discussion was sequenced for a study of T cells after yellow fever vaccination (dated by TCRdb to between 2019 and 2020). Broadly, across the study: The SMART-Seq v4 Ultra Low Input RNA kit was used to prepare libraries from fractions with low cell numbers. To track T-cell clones before and after primary and booster YFV17D yellow fever vaccination, bulk TCR alpha and beta repertoires were sequenced longitudinally. The cohort comprised two healthy male donors, one aged 18 to 30 and one aged 30 to 40 years. Bulk PBMC replicates and cell subsets were isolated from blood drawn at multiple timepoints before and after both primary and secondary immunization.

Synthesis of TCR cDNA relied on 5'RACE template switching, a step that introduced a universal primer site along with unique molecular identifiers. Priming for cDNA synthesis came from both the TCR alpha and TCR beta constant segments. Library amplification used two PCR steps, and the second PCR step added sample barcodes and sequencing adapters. Libraries were sequenced on Illumina HiSeq 2500 (2x100 bp) or NovaSeq (2x150 bp). Processing in the source paper ran as follows. Demultiplexing of reads and collapsing into UMI consensus sequences were performed with MIGEC, and V(D)J alignment was carried out with MiXCR. Vaccine-responding clonotypes were identified with edgeR using replicate PBMC samples, with FDR below 0.01 and a log2 fold change above 5 up to day 15 being required. CD4 or CD8 identity was assigned to each bulk clonotype according to whether the clonotype was present at higher abundance in the sequenced CD4 repertoire or the sequenced CD8 repertoire. Using fastp trimming at Q25 and MiXCR clonotype assembly, TCRdb reanalyzed the public sequencing data and kept in-frame beta chains. All rows with the same CDR3 protein become a single entry with the most common DNA and genes. The V and J calls shown here were made by TCRdb, not taken from the authors' results. The sample profile shows 320,000 or so distinct CDR3 sequences; 7% to 10% of them were found once. 17% of the sample goes to the ten largest clones.

Results and caveats for the whole study, not just this receptor: Only two donors were included in the study, so the extent to which the findings can be generalized is limited. Computational filtering was needed because FACS-sorted repertoires could contain abundant contaminating clonotypes from the bulk population. The secondary T-cell response was found to be weaker but faster than the primary response, with a peak reached on day 5 rather than on day 15. Most clones expanded after primary vaccination (about 95% of CD4 and roughly 90% of CD8) were re-detected after the booster, suggesting that broad memory maintenance occurred. A small fraction of clonotypes showed up in both the CD4 and CD8 compartments, probably as a result of convergent recombination.

The sample's treatment or condition label, in plain terms: live attenuated yellow fever vaccine strain. At each blood-draw timepoint, two biological replicates of bulk PBMCs were collected. PBMCs were isolated from peripheral blood using a standard Ficoll-Paque protocol. RNA was extracted with TriZol from bulk PBMCs, CD4 and CD8 fractions, and dextramer-positive and dextramer-negative fractions. CDR1 and CDR2 were assigned from the germline V gene as SGDLS and YYNGEE. V is pared back by 0 bases and J by 2 bases, with 13 bases lying between the germline termini. The CDR3 holds 16 amino acids from the cysteine to the phenylalanine. The sequence is cut down to CDR3 DNA, 48 bases in frame from base 1. This clonotype was recorded at least ten times. Its antigen remains unidentified. Nothing much larger sits one base from this clone, and base qualities are not available.

This material consisted of PBMCs, taken about 41 days after the first yellow fever vaccination. This receptor was obtained from a young man who received the YFV17D yellow fever vaccine. The rearranged chain carries TRBV9 and TRBJ2-3; the D gene lacks a confident call. The DNA is as follows: TGTGCCAGCAGCGTAGGGGCAGTGGATTTCACAGATACGCAGTATTTT. Its product reads: CASSVGAVDFTDTQYF. The variable domain in full, with residues beyond the CDR3 obtained from the reference TRBV9 and TRBJ2-3 genes, is DSGVTQTPKHLITATGQRVTLRCSPRSGDLSVYWYQQSLDQGLQFLIQYYNGEERAKGNILERFSAQQFPDLHSELNLSSLELGDSALYFCASSVGAVDFTDTQYFGPGTRLTVL.